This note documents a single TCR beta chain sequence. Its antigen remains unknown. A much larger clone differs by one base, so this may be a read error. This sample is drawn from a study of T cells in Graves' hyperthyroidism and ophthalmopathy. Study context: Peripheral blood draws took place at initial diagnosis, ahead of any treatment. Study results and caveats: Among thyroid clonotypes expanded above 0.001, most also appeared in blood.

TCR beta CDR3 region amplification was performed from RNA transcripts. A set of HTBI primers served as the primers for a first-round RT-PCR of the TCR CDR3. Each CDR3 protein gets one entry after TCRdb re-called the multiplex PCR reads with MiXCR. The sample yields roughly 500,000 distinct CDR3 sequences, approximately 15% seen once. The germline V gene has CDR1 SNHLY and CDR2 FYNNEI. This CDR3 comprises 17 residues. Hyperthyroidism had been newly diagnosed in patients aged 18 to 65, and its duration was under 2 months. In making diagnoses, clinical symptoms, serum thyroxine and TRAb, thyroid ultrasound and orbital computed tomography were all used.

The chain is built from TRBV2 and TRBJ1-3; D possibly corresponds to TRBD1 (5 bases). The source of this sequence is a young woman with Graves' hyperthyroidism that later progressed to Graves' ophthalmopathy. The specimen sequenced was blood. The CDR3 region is CASSVNRPLESGDTIYF. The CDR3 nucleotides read TGTGCCAGCAGTGTAAACAGGCCCCTGGAATCTGGAGACACCATATATTTT.